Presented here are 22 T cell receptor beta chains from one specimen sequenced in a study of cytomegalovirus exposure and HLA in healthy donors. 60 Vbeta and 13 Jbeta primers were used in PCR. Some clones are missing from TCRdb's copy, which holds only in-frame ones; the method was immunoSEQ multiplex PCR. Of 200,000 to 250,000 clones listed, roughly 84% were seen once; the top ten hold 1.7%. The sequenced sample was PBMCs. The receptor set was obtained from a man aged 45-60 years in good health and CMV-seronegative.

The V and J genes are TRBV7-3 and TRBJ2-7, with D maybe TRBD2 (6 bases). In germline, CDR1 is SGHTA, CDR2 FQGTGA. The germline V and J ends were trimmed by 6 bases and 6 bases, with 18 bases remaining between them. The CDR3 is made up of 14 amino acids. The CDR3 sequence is CASSESAGSGEQYF. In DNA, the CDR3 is TGTGCCAGCAGTGAATCGGCGGGGTCTGGCGAGCAGTACTTC.

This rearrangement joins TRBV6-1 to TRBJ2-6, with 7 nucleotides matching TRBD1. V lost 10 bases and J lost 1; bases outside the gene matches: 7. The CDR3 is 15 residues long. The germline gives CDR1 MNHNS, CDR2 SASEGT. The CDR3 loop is CATYQTGSGANVLTF. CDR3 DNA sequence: TGTGCCACCTACCAGACAGGGTCTGGGGCCAACGTCCTGACTTTC.

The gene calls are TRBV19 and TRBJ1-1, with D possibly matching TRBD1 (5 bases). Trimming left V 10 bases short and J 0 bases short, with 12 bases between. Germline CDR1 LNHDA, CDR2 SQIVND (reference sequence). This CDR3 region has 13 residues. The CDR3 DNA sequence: TGTGCCACTATTGACAGTCTGAACACTGAAGCTTTCTTT. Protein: CATIDSLNTEAFF.

In DNA, the CDR3 is TGTGCCCTAAAGGCCCTTCGCGGCACTGAAGCTTTCTTT. Translation: CALKALRGTEAFF. This sequence joins TRBV30 and TRBJ1-1, with D hard to call. The germline CDR1 and CDR2 sequences are GTSNPN and SVGIG (reference sequence). The CDR3 totals 13 residues. V was cut by 8 bases and J by 4 bases, with 17 bases left in between.

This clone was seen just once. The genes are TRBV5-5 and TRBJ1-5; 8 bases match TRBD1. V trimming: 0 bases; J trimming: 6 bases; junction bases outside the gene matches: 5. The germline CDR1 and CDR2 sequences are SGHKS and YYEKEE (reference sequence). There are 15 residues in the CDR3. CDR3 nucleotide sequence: TGTGCCAGCAGCTTGGTGTCAGGGGGCGGTCAGCCCCAGCATTTT. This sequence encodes CASSLVSGGGQPQHF.

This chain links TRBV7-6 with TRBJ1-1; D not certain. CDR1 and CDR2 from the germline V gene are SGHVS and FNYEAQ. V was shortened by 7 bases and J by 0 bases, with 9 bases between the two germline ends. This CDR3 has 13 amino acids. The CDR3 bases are TGTGCCAGCACCCCAAGAGTGAACACTGAAGCTTTCTTT. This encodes CASTPRVNTEAFF.

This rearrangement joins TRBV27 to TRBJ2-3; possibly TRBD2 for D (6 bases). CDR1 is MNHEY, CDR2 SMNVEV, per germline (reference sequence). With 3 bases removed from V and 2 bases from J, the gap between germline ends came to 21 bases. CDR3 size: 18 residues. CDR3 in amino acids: CASSLRARGRPPTDTQYF. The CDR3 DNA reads TGTGCCAGCAGTTTGCGGGCCCGGGGGAGACCCCCCACAGATACGCAGTATTTT.

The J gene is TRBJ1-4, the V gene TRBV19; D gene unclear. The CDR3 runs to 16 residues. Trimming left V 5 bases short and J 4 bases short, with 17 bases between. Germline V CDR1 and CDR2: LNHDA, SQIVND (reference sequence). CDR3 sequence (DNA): TGTGCCAGTAGTCCAGTCTCGAAAAACATTAATGAAAAACTGTTTTTT. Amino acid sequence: CASSPVSKNINEKLFF.

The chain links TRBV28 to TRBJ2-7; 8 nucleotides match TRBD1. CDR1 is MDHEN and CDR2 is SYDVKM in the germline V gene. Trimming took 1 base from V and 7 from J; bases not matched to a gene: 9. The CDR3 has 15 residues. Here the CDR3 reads CASSLFGTGPEEQYF. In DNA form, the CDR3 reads TGTGCCAGCAGTTTATTCGGGACAGGACCCGAGGAGCAGTACTTC.

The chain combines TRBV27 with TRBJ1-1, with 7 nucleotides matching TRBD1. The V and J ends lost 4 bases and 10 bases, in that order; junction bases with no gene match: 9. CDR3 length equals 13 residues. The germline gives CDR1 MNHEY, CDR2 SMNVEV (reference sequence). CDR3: CASSSRQGNRAFF. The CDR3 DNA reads TGTGCCAGCAGTTCCCGACAGGGCAACAGAGCTTTCTTT.

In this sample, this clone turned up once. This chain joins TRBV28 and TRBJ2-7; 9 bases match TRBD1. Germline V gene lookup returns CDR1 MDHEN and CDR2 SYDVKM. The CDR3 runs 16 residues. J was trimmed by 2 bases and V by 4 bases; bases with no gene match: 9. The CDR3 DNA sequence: TGTGCCAGCAGTTCGATCGGGACAGGGAGCCCCTACGAGCAGTACTTC. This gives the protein CASSSIGTGSPYEQYF.

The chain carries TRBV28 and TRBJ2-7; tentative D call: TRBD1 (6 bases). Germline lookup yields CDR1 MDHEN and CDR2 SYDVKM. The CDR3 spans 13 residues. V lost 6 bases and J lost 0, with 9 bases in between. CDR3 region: CASSTGPSYEQYF. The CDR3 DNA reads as TGTGCCAGCAGCACAGGGCCCTCCTACGAGCAGTACTTC.

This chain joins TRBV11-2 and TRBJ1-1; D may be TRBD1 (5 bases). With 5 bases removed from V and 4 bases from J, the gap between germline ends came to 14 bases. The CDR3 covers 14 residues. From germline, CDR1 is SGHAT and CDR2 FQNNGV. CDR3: CASSTQARGTEAFF. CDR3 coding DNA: TGTGCCAGCAGCACCCAAGCTAGGGGCACTGAAGCTTTCTTT. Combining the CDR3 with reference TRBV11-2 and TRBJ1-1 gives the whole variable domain EAGVAQSPRYKIIEKRQSVAFWCNPISGHATLYWYQQILGQGPKLLIQFQNNGVVDDSQLPKDRFSAERLKGVDSTLKIQPAKLEDSAVYLCASSTQARGTEAFFGQGTRLTVV.

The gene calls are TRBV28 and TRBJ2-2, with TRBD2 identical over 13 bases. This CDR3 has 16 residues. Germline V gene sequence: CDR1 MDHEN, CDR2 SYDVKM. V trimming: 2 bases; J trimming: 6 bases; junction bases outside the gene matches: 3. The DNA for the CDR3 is TGTGCCAGCAGTTTACGCGGACTAGCGGGAGCCGGGGAGCTGTTTTTT. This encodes CASSLRGLAGAGELFF.

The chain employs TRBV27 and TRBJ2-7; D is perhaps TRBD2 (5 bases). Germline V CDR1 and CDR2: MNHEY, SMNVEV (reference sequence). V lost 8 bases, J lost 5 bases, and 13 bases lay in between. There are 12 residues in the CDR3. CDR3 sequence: CASLSRAHEQYF. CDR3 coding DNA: TGTGCCAGCCTCTCGCGGGCCCACGAGCAGTACTTC.

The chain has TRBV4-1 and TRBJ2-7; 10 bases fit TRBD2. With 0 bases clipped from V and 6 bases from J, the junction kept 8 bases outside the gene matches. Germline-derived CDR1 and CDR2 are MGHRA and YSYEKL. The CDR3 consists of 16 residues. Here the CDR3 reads CASSQESGRALVEQYF. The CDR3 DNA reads TGCGCCAGCAGCCAAGAAAGCGGGAGGGCCTTAGTCGAGCAGTACTTC.

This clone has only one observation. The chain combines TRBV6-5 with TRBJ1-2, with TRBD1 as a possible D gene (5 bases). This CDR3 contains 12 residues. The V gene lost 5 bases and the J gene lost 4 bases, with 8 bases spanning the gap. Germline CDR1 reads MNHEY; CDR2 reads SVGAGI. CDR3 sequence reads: CASSQGLYGYTF. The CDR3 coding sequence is TGTGCCAGCAGTCAGGGACTCTATGGCTACACCTTC.

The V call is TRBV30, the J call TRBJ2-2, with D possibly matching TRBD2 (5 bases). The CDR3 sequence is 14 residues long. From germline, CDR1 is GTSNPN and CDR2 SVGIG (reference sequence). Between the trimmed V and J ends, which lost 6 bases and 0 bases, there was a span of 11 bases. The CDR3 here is CACPRTANTGELFF. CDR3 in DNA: TGTGCCTGTCCCCGGACTGCGAACACCGGGGAGCTGTTTTTT.

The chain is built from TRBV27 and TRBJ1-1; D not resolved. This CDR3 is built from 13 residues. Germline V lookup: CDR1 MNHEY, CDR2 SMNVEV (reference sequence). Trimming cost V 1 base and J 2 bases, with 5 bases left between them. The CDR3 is CASSLFRNTEAFF. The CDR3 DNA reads TGTGCCAGCAGTTTATTCCGTAACACTGAAGCTTTCTTT.

CDR3 sequence: CASSSGVQETQYF. In nucleotides, the CDR3 is TGTGCCAGCAGTAGCGGGGTTCAAGAGACCCAGTACTTC. This chain joins TRBV6-5 and TRBJ2-5; 7 positions agree with TRBD2. The CDR3 covers 13 residues. The junction had 2 bases not matched to a gene; V was cut back by 5 bases and J by 2 bases. Germline CDR1 is MNHEY and CDR2 is SVGAGI.

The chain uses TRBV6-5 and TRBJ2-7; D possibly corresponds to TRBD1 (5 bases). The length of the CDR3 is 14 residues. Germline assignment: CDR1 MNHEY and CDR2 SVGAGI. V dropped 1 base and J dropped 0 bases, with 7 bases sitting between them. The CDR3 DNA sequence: TGTGCCAGCAGTTACTGGGGCAGCTCCTACGAGCAGTACTTC. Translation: CASSYWGSSYEQYF.

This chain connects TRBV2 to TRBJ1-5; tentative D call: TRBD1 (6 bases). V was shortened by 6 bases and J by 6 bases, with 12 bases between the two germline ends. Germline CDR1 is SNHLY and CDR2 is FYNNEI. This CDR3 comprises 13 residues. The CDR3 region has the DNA TGTGCCAGCAGGACAGGTTGGGGTCAGCCCCAGCATTTT. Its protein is CASRTGWGQPQHF.